This T cell receptor beta chain came from a study of T cell responses to AZD1222 COVID-19 vaccine. Study observations and caveats: Only six individuals given AZD1222 were seropositive at baseline. Receipt of two AZD1222 doses was followed by a rise in Spike-specific TCR breadth and depth. Epitopes outside B.1.351 and B.1.1.7 mutated regions reportedly drew nearly half of spike TCRs.

About this clone itself: Its antigen is not known.

The CDR3 is made up of 12 amino acids. Per germline, CDR1 SQVTM and CDR2 ANQGSEA. V trimming: 8 bases; J trimming: 4 bases; junction bases outside the gene matches: 6. Clones were read by immunoSEQ multiplex PCR, and TCRdb kept only the in-frame ones, dropping some. The sample holds about 120,000 clones, around 85% seen once. V gene TRBV29-1 combines with J gene TRBJ1-2, with 8 bases that match TRBD1. This TCR came from an adult in good health. The sequenced sample was peripheral blood, obtained on day 0 of AZD1222 vaccination. The CDR3 here is CSIWTGLYGYTF. DNA for the CDR3: TGCAGCATCTGGACAGGGCTCTATGGCTACACCTTC.